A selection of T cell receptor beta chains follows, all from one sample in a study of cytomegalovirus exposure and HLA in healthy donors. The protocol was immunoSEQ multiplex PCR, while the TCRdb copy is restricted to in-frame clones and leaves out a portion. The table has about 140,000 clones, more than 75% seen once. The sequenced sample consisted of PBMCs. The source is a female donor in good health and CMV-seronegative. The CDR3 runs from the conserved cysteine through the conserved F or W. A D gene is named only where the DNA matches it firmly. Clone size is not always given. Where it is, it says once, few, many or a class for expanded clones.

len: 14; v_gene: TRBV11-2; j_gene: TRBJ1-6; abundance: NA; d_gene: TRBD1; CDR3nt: TGTGCCAGCAGCCAAACAGGGGGAGTTTCACCCCTCCACTTT; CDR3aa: CASSQTGGVSPLHF
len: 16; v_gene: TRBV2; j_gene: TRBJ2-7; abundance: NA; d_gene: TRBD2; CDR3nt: TGTGCCAGCAGTGAAATAGGACTAGCGGAATCCTACGAGCAGTACTTC; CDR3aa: CASSEIGLAESYEQYF
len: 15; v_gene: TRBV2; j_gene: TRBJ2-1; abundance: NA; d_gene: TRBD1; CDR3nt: TGTGCCAGCAGTACCGACAGGGGCTCCTACAATGAGCAGTTCTTC; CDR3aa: CASSTDRGSYNEQFF
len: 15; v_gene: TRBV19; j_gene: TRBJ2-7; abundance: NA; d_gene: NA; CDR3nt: TGTGCCAGTAGTATCTTAAGGGGCCCATCCTACGAGCAGTACTTC; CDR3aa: CASSILRGPSYEQYF
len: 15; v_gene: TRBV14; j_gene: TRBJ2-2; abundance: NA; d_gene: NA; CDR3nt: TGTGCCAGCAGCCAAGCTCTAGCGTACACCGGGGAGCTGTTTTTT; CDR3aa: CASSQALAYTGELFF
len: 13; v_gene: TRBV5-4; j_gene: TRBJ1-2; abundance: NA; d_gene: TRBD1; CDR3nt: TGTGCCAGCACCTATCAGGGACAGAATGGCTACACCTTC; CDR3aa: CASTYQGQNGYTF
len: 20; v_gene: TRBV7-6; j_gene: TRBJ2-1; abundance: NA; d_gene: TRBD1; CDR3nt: TGTGCCAGCAGCTTAGGTCCCTGGGGGACAGGGGTCGACTCCTACAATGAGCAGTTCTTC; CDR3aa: CASSLGPWGTGVDSYNEQFF
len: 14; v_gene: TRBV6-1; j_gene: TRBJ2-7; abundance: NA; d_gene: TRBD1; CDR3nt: TGTGCCAGCACGACGACAGGGAACTCCTACGAGCAGTACTTC; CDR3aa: CASTTTGNSYEQYF
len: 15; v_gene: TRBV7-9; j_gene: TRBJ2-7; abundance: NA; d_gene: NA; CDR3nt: TGTTCCAGCAGCCCCCAAGGGGGGGCAGCCTACGAGCAGTACTTC; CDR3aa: CSSSPQGGAAYEQYF
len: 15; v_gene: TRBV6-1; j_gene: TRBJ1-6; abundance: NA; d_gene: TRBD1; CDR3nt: TGTGCCAGCAGTCACCGGACAGGAAACAATTCACCCCTCCACTTT; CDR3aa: CASSHRTGNNSPLHF
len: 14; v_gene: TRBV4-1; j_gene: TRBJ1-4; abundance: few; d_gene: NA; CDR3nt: TGCGCCAGCAGCTTCGTTGGAGGGTCGGAAAAACTGTTTTTT; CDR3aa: CASSFVGGSEKLFF
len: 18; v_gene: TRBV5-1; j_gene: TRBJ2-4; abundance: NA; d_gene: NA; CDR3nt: TGCGCCAGCAGCTTGGAAGTGTCGCGGAGACTAGCCAAAAACATTCAGTACTTC; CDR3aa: CASSLEVSRRLAKNIQYF
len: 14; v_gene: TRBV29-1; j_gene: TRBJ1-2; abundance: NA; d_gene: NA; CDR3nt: TGCAGCGCCGCCCTTGACAGACTTCGGTATGGCTACCCCTTC; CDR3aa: CSAALDRLRYGYPF
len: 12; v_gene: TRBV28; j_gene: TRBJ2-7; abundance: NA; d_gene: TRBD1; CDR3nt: TGTGCCAGCAACTCGGACAGGTCCGAGCAGTACTTC; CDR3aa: CASNSDRSEQYF
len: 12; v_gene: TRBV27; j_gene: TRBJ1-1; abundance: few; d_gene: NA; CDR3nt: TGTGCCAGCTCCGTGGGGGGCACTGAAGCTTTCTTT; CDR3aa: CASSVGGTEAFF
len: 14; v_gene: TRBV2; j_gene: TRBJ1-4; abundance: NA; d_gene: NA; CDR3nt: TGTGCCAGCAAACTAGACAGGTTAAATGAAAAACTGTTTTTT; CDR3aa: CASKLDRLNEKLFF
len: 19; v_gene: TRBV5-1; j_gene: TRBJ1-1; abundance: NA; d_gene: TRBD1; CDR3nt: TGCGCCAGCAGCCCTTCCGGACCGGGACAGGGGCCGGGAGTTGGTGAAGCTTTCTTT; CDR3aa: CASSPSGPGQGPGVGEAFF
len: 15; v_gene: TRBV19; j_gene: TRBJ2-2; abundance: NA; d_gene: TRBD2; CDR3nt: TGTGCCAGTAGTGGGGGGACTAGCGTTGGCGGGGAGCTGTTTTTT; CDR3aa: CASSGGTSVGGELFF
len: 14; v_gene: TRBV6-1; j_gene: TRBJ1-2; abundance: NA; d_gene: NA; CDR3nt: TGTGCCAGCAGCCCCCCCAGGCTGGATCATGGCTACACCTTC; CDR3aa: CASSPPRLDHGYTF
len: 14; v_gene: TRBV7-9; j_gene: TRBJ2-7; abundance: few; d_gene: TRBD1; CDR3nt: TGTGCCAGCAGCCCAACCGGACAGGGTAGGGAGCAGTACTTC; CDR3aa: CASSPTGQGREQYF
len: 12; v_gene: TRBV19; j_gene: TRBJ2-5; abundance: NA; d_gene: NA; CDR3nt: TGTGCCAGTAGAACTACGGGAGAGACCCAGTACTTC; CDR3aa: CASRTTGETQYF
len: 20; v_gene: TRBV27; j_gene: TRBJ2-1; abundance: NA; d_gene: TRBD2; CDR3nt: TGTGCCAGCAGGATATTGGGACTAGCGGGAGAGGGGTCCTCCTACAATGAGCAGTTCTTC; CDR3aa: CASRILGLAGEGSSYNEQFF
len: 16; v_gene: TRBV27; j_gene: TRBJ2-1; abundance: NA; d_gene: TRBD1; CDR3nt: TGTGCCAGCAGTCTCAGACAGGGACCAATCTACAATGAGCAGTTCTTC; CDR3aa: CASSLRQGPIYNEQFF
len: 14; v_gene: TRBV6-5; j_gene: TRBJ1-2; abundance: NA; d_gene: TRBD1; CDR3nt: TGTGCCAGCAGTTACCGGGACAGACCGTATGGCTACACCTTC; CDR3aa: CASSYRDRPYGYTF
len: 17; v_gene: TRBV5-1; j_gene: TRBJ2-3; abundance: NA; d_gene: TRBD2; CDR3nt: TGCGCCAGCAGATTGCCTCAACCGGGACTAGCGGCAGATACGCAGTATTTT; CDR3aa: CASRLPQPGLAADTQYF
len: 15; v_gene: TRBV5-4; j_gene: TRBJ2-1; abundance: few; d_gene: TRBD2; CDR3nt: TGTGCCAGCAGCCTATGGACTAGCGGGAGCAATGAGCAGTTCTTC; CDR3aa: CASSLWTSGSNEQFF
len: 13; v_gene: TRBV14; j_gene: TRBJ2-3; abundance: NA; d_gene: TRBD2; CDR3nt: TGTGCCAGCAGCCAAGGGACTAGAAATACGCAGTATTTT; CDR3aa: CASSQGTRNTQYF
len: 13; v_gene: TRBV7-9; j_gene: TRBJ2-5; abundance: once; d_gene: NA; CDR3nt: TGTTCCAGCAGCTTAGTACGGCAAGAGACCCAGTACTTC; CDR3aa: CSSSLVRQETQYF
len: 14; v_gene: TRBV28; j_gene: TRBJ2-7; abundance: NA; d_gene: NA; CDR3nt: TGTGCCAGCAGCCCCTCGCGAACGACCTACGAGCAGTACTTC; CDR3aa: CASSPSRTTYEQYF
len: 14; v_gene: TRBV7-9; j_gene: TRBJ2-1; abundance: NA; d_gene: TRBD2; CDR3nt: TGTGCCAGCACATACGGGGGGGCTAACAATGAGCAGTTCTTC; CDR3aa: CASTYGGANNEQFF
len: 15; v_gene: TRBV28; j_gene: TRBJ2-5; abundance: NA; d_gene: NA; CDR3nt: TGTGCCAGCAGCCCCCGGGGGTCGTTGGGGGAGACCCAGTACTTC; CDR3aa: CASSPRGSLGETQYF
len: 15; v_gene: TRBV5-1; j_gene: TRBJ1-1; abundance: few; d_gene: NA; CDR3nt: TGCGCCAGCAGCTTGGATGGAGGCGGGGCGGCTGAAGCTTTCTTT; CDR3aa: CASSLDGGGAAEAFF
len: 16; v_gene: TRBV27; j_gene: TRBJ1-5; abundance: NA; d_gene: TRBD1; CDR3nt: TGTGCCAACTCCGCGAGGACAGGGGGAAGGAATCAGCCCCAGCATTTT; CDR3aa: CANSARTGGRNQPQHF
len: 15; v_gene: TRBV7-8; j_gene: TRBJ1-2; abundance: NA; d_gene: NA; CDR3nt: TGTGCCAGCAGCATCCTCCGGGGCCGGGGGGATGGCTACACCTTC; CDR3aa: CASSILRGRGDGYTF
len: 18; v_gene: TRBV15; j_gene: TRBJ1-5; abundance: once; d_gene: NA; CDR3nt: TGTGCCACCAGCAGAGTCGGGGTGGACAGTAGCGTCAGTCAGCCCCAGCATTTT; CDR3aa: CATSRVGVDSSVSQPQHF
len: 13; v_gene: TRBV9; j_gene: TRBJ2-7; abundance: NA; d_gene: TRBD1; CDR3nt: TGTGCCAGCAGCGTAGATGACAGGGGCGAGCAGTACTTC; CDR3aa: CASSVDDRGEQYF
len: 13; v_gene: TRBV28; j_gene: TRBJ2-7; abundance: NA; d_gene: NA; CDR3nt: TGTGCCAGCAGATCTCCGCCGGGTGGCGAGCAGTACTTC; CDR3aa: CASRSPPGGEQYF
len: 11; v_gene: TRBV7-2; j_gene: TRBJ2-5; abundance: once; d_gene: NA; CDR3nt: TGTGCCAGCAGCTCTCAAGAGACCCAGTACTTC; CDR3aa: CASSSQETQYF